This paragraph covers one TCR beta chain sequence. The CDR3 runs to 13 residues. Germline V CDR1 and CDR2: SGHTA, FQGTGA. The V and J ends lost 2 bases and 6 bases respectively, with 8 bases between them. The sample is drawn from a study of blood T cell repertoires in COVID-19. As for the study in general: T cells, B-cell-depleted T cells, or PBMCs supplied cDNA or gDNA.

Clones were sequenced by immunoSEQ multiplex PCR, and TCRdb holds only the in-frame ones, with some missing. The sample lists about 300,000 clones; 70% to 90% were seen once. This sequence joins TRBV7-3 and TRBJ2-1; D not resolved. This TCR came from a woman in her twenties or thirties who had recovered from COVID-19. The sequencing input was peripheral blood. The chain's CDR3 is CASSLETFNEQFF. CDR3 bases: TGTGCCAGCAGCTTAGAGACTTTCAATGAGCAGTTCTTC.